This TCR beta chain emerged from a study of glioma-infiltrating T cells. Amplification of TCR alpha and beta CDR3 regions from RNA used iRepertoire nested multiplex PCR. Each CDR3 protein gets one entry after TCRdb re-called the multiplex PCR reads with MiXCR. This table has some 180,000 distinct CDR3 sequences, around 30% appearing once. CDR3 length: 14 residues. V was clipped by 0 bases and J by 5 bases, with 9 bases between them. The germline gives CDR1 KGHSH, CDR2 LQKENI. There are many counts of this clonotype. Antigen unknown. The study's findings and limits: Very few CDR3 sequences were shared between tissue and blood.

The sample comprised glioma tissue, nonneoplastic brain tissue, or PBMCs (not recorded which). The genes are TRBV18 and TRBJ2-3; D could derive from TRBD1 or TRBD2 (5 bases each). The source is a human donor with low-grade glioma or glioblastoma, undergoing nonglioma brain surgery, or in good health (not recorded which). CDR3 DNA sequence: TGTGCCAGCTCACCACCAGGGACGGAAGATACGCAGTATTTT. Amino acid sequence: CASSPPGTEDTQYF.